The TCR beta chain described here comes from a study of Ad26.COV2.S vaccination and SARS-CoV-2 variants. The wider study: In the study, Ad26.COV2.S was injected intramuscularly once, or twice 56 days apart. Study-level findings and limits: Whether participants received vaccine or placebo, their non-spike TCR breadth was similar.

Treatment reported: 15 to 20 received Ad26.COV2.S at low or high dose, single or two shots; several received placebo; per-sample allocation not given. At day 63 after the first vaccine or placebo injection, samples were drawn. Within Boston, the person who donated was an adult of 18-55 years. Concerning this clone itself: Its target is unknown.

The CDR3 loop spans 14 amino acids. The ends were cut back, 6 bases at V and 4 bases at J, with 15 bases in the middle. The germline CDR1 and CDR2 sequences are LNHDA and SQIVND (reference sequence). Profiling relied on immunoSEQ multiplex PCR, and the TCRdb table lists in-frame clones only, not all of them. The table lists around 450,000 clones, about nine tenths of them singletons. The sample was peripheral blood, taken in a trial of Ad26.COV2.S vaccine versus placebo. The source of this sequence is a person aged 18-60 years who received the Ad26.COV2.S COVID-19 vaccine or a placebo. The J gene is TRBJ1-2, the V gene TRBV19; unclear D gene. The CDR3 DNA follows: TGTGCCAGTAGCCCCTCCGGACGCTTCTATGGCTACACCTTC. Its protein is CASSPSGRFYGYTF.